This TCR beta chain stems from a study of control samples from healthy donors and cancer patients. V was shortened by 5 bases and J by 3 bases, with 19 bases between the two germline ends. CDR1 and CDR2 (germline): LNHDA, SQIVND (reference sequence). This CDR3 comprises 17 residues. Sequencing was performed with immunoSEQ multiplex PCR; in TCRdb, only in-frame clones are kept and a portion is missing. This sample has about 86,000 clones, with 85% to 95% found just once. Material: blood. This chain uses TRBV19 with TRBJ2-2, with D unclear. This clonotype was obtained from a woman between 18 and 30 years old in good health. This CDR3 reads CASSPNPSVIHTGELFF. The CDR3 DNA sequence: TGTGCCAGTAGTCCGAATCCGAGCGTAATCCACACCGGGGAGCTGTTTTTT.